These 14 T cell receptor beta chains originate from one sample sequenced in a study of blood T cell repertoires in COVID-19. Clones were sequenced by immunoSEQ multiplex PCR, and TCRdb holds only the in-frame ones, with some missing. The repertoire holds about 110,000 clones, over 75% seen once, with less than 2.5% in the top ten. What was sequenced was peripheral blood. Receptors were obtained from a human donor in a cohort sampled during active COVID-19.

This clone was recorded only once. The chain couples TRBV18 to TRBJ2-1, with D perhaps matching TRBD1 (6 bases). Germline V gives CDR1 KGHSH, CDR2 LQKENI. The CDR3 length is 15 residues. With 2 bases removed from V and 4 bases from J, the gap between germline ends came to 12 bases. CDR3 amino acids: CASSPIVQGYNEQFF. As DNA, the CDR3 is TGTGCCAGCTCACCAATAGTACAGGGTTACAATGAGCAGTTCTTC.

The chain is built from TRBV28 and TRBJ2-7, with 7 bases identical to TRBD2. This CDR3 has 14 residues. After removal of 3 bases from V and 0 bases from J, the junction contained 2 bases not matched to a gene. Germline V lookup: CDR1 MDHEN, CDR2 SYDVKM. The CDR3 coding sequence is TGTGCCAGCAGTTTGGGAGGGGACTCCTACGAGCAGTACTTC. It translates to CASSLGGDSYEQYF.

For the CDR3, the DNA is TGTGCCAGCACCTCTCCAGGGGGAAATTCACCCCTCCACTTT. Encoded protein: CASTSPGGNSPLHF. The chain recombines TRBV27 with TRBJ1-6; TRBD1 aligns across 7 bases. From germline, CDR1 is MNHEY and CDR2 SMNVEV (reference sequence). The CDR3 runs 14 residues. Trimming cost V 7 bases and J 7 bases; bases outside gene matches: 7.

This sequence joins TRBV24-1 and TRBJ2-3; D is possibly TRBD1 (6 bases). Germline V gives CDR1 KGHDR, CDR2 SFDVKD. This CDR3 has 15 amino acids. Deletions cut 2 bases from V and 3 bases from J, with 11 bases between. DNA for the CDR3: TGTGCCACCAGTGATTGGAATCAGGGGACAGATACGCAGTATTTT. Translating gives CATSDWNQGTDTQYF.

This clone was found once. V and J are TRBV28 and TRBJ1-4; D may be TRBD1 (5 bases). CDR3 length equals 14 residues. From germline, CDR1 is MDHEN and CDR2 SYDVKM. V shed 4 bases and J shed 8 bases, with 14 bases lying between them. The CDR3 nucleotides are TGTGCCAGCAGTTCTGGGACTATCGGGGAAAAACTGTTTTTT. This encodes CASSSGTIGEKLFF.

The chain is built from TRBV15 and TRBJ2-7; D is undetermined. The CDR3 runs 13 residues. V was cut by 0 bases and J by 3 bases, with 6 bases left in between. The V gene's germline CDR1 is LNHNV and CDR2 YYDKDF (reference sequence). The CDR3 sequence: CATSRDASYEQYF. In DNA form, the CDR3 reads TGTGCCACCAGCAGAGATGCCAGCTACGAGCAGTACTTC.

The chain couples TRBV12-3 or TRBV12-4 to TRBJ2-1; 7 bases are a match to TRBD2. V gave up 6 bases and J gave up 12 bases; unmatched junction bases: 8. The CDR3 has 12 amino acids. CDR3 in DNA: TGTGCCAGCAGACTGCGGGAGCTTGGGCAGTTCTTC. Protein product: CASRLRELGQFF.

This clone was detected only once. The chain couples TRBV6-5 to TRBJ1-1; possible D gene TRBD1, 5 bases. CDR1 and CDR2 from the germline V gene are MNHEY and SVGAGI. This CDR3 has 12 amino acids. The germline V and J ends were trimmed by 7 bases and 1 base, with 7 bases remaining between them. This CDR3 reads CASKDRNTEAFF. In DNA form, the CDR3 reads TGTGCCAGCAAAGACAGGAACACTGAAGCTTTCTTT.

This chain links TRBV28 with TRBJ1-6; D is ambiguous. Germline CDR1 is MDHEN and CDR2 is SYDVKM. V dropped 2 bases and J dropped 7 bases, with 6 bases sitting between them. This CDR3 contains 13 residues. This chain's CDR3 is CASSLIQNSPLHF. As DNA, the CDR3 is TGTGCCAGCAGTTTAATCCAGAATTCACCCCTCCACTTT.

The rearrangement joins TRBV12-3 or TRBV12-4 to TRBJ2-3; D remains ambiguous. This CDR3 contains 11 residues. V was shortened by 3 bases and J by 9 bases, with 7 bases between the two germline ends. This CDR3 reads CASSFTRTQYF. Here the CDR3 DNA reads TGTGCCAGCAGTTTTACGAGGACGCAGTATTTT.

The chain is built from TRBV6-5 and TRBJ1-1; 10 bases are shared with TRBD1. CDR1 is MNHEY, CDR2 SVGAGI, per germline. Trimming cost V 7 bases and J 3 bases; bases outside gene matches: 11. This CDR3 region has 16 residues. The CDR3 loop is CASNYPGQGVDTEAFF. The CDR3 coding sequence is TGTGCCAGCAATTATCCTGGACAGGGGGTTGACACTGAAGCTTTCTTT.

The chain is built from TRBV5-4 and TRBJ1-2, with TRBD1 as a possible D gene (5 bases). The CDR3 has 14 residues. Per germline, CDR1 SGHNT and CDR2 YYREEE (reference sequence). V lost 3 bases and J 6 bases, leaving 15 bases between the germline ends. The CDR3 reads CASSSPTAFNGYTF. Here the CDR3 DNA reads TGTGCCAGCAGCTCACCGACAGCTTTTAATGGCTACACCTTC.

The J gene is TRBJ1-2, the V gene TRBV5-4, with 8 bases that match TRBD1. CDR3 length equals 13 residues. Germline V gene lookup returns CDR1 SGHNT and CDR2 YYREEE (reference sequence). The J segment lost 12 bases and the V segment lost 1 base, leaving 8 bases of the junction unmatched. The CDR3, as DNA: TGTGCCAGCAGCTTGCCGCAGGGGGCGATGGACACCTTC. Protein: CASSLPQGAMDTF.

The chain has TRBV7-3 and TRBJ2-1, with 7 bases identical to TRBD2. Germline-derived CDR1 and CDR2 are SGHTA and FQGTGA. The CDR3 sequence is 15 residues long. V trimming: 2 bases; J trimming: 5 bases; junction bases outside the gene matches: 6. The CDR3 region has the DNA TGTGCCAGCAGCTTAGGGGCTAGCGGAGACAATGAGCAGTTCTTC. It translates to CASSLGASGDNEQFF. Based on the CDR3 plus reference TRBV7-3 and TRBJ2-1, the full variable domain is GAGVSQTPSNKVTEKGKYVELRCDPISGHTALYWYRQSLGQGPEFLIYFQGTGAADDSGLPNDRFFAVRPEGSVSTLKIQRTERGDSAVYLCASSLGASGDNEQFFGPGTRLTVL.